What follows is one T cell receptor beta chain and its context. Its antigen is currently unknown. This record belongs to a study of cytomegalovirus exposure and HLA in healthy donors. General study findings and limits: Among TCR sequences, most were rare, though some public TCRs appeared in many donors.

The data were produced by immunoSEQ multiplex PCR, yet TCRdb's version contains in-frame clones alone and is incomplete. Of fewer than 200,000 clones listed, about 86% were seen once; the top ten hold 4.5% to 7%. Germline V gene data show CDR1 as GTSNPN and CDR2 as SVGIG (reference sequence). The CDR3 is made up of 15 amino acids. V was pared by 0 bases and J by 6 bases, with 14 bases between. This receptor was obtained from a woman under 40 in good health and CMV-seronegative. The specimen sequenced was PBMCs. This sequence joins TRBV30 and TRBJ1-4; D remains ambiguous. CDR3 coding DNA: TGTGCCTGGAGTGTATTTCCCGGCCGGGATGAAAAACTGTTTTTT. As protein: CAWSVFPGRDEKLFF.